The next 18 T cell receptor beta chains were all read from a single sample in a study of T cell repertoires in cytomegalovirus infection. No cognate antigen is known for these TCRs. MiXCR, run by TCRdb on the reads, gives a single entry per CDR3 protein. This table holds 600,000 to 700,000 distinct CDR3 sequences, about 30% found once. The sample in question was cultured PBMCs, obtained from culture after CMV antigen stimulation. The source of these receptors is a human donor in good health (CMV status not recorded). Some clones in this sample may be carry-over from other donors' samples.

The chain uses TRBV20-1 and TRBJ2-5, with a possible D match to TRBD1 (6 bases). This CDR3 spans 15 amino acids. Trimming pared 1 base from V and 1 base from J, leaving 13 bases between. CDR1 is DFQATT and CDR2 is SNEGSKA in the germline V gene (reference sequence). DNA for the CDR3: TGCAGTGCTAGAGCCCCCCTGGGGGCCCAAGAGACCCAGTACTTC. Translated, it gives CSARAPLGAQETQYF.

The CDR3 DNA reads TGCGCCAGCAGCCAAGGGGGACTAGCGGGGAGCACAGATACGCAGTATTTT. Protein sequence: CASSQGGLAGSTDTQYF. The chain is built from TRBV4-1 and TRBJ2-3, with TRBD2 matching 13 bases. Trimming removed 1 base from V and 0 bases from J; junction bases left unmatched: 1. The CDR3 length is 17 residues. In germline, CDR1 is MGHRA, CDR2 YSYEKL.

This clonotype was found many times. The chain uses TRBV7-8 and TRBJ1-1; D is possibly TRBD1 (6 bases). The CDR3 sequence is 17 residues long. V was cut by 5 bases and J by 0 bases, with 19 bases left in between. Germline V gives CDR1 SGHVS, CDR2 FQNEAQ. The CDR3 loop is CASSLYRGGGMNTEAFF. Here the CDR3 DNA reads TGTGCCAGCAGCCTTTATCGCGGGGGCGGGATGAACACTGAAGCTTTCTTT.

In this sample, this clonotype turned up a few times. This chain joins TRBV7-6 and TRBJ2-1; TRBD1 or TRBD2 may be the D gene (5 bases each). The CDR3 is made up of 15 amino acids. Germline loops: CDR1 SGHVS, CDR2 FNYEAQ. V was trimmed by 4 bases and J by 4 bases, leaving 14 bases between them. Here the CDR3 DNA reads TGTGCCAGCAGCTCCCCTAGGGACCAATACAATGAGCAGTTCTTC. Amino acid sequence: CASSSPRDQYNEQFF.

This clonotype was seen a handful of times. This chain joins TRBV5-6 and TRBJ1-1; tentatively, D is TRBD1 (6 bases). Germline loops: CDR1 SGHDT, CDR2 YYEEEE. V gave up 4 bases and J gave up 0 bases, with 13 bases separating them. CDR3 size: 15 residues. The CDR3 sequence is CASSQLDRLNTEAFF. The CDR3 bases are TGTGCCAGCAGCCAACTTGACAGGCTGAACACTGAAGCTTTCTTT.

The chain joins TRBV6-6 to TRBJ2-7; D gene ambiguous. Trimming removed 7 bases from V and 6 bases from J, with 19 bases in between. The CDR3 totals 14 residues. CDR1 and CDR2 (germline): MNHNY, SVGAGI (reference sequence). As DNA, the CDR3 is TGTGCCAGCACGTCAACCCCAGAGAGCAGCGAGCAGTACTTC. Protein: CASTSTPESSEQYF.

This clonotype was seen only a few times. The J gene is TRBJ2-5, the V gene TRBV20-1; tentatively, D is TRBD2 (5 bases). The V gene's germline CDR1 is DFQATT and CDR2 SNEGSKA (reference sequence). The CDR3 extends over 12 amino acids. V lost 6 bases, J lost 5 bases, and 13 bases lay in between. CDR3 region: CSAGGLGETQYF. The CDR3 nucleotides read TGCAGTGCCGGCGGGCTCGGGGAGACCCAGTACTTC.

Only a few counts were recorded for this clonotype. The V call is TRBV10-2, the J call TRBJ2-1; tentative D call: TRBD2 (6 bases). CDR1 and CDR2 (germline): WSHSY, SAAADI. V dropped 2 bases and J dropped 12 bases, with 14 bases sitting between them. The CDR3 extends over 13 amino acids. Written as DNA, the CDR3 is TGCGCCAGCAGTGAGGCCAGACTAGTGGGGCAGTTCTTC. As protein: CASSEARLVGQFF.

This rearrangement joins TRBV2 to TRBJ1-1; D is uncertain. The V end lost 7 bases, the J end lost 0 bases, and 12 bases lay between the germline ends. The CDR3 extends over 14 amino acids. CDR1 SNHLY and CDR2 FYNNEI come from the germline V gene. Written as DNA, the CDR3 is TGTGCCAGCACCCTGGAACACTTGAACACTGAAGCTTTCTTT. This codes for CASTLEHLNTEAFF.

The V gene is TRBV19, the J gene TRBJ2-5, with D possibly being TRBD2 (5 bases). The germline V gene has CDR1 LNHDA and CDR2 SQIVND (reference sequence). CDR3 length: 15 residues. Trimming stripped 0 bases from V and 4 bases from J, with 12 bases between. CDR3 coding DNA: TGTGCCAGTAGTATAGAGGACCTCCGGGGAGAGACCCAGTACTTC. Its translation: CASSIEDLRGETQYF.

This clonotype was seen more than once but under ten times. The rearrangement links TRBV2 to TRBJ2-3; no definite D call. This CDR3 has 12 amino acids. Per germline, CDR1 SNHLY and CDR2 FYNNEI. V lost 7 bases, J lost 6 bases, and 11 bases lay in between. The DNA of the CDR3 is TGTGCCAGCAAACCCCCCGCCGATACGCAGTATTTT. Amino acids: CASKPPADTQYF.

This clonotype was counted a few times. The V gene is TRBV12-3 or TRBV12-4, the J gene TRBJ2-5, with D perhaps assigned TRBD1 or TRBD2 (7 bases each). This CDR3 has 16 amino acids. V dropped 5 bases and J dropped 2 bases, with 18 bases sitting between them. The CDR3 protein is CASSPRGPGLQETQYF. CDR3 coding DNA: TGTGCCAGCAGTCCTAGGGGGCCGGGACTACAAGAGACCCAGTACTTC.

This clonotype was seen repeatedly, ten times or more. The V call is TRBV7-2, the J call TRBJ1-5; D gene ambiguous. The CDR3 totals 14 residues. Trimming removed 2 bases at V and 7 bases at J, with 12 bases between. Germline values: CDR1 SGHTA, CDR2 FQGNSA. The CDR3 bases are TGTGCCAGCAGCTTAACCGGAAACGGACAGCCCCAGCATTTT. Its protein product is CASSLTGNGQPQHF. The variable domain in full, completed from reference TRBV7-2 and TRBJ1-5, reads GAGVSQSPSNKVTEKGKDVELRCDPISGHTALYWYRQSLGQGLEFLIYFQGNSAPDKSGLPSDRFSAERTGGSVSTLTIQRTQQEDSAVYLCASSLTGNGQPQHFGDGTRLSIL.

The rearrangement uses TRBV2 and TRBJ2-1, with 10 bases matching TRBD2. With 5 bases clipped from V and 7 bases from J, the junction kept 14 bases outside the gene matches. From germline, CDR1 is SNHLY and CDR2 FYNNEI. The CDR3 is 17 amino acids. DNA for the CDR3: TGTGCCAGCAGTACCCAGCGGGAGGGCCAAGTACGAAATGAGCAGTTCTTC. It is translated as CASSTQREGQVRNEQFF.

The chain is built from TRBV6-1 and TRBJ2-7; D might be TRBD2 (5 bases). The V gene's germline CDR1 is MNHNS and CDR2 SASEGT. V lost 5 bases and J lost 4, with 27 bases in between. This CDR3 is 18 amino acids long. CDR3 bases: TGTGCCAGCAGTAAGACCAACCCTCTGGCGGGCCTAGGGTACGAGCAGTACTTC. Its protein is CASSKTNPLAGLGYEQYF.

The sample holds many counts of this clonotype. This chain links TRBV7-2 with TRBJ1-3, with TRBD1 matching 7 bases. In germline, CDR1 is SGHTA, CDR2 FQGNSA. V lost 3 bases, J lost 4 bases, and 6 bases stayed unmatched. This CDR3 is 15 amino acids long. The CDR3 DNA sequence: TGTGCCAGCAGCTTTGGCGGACAGGACGGAAACACCATATATTTT. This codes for CASSFGGQDGNTIYF.

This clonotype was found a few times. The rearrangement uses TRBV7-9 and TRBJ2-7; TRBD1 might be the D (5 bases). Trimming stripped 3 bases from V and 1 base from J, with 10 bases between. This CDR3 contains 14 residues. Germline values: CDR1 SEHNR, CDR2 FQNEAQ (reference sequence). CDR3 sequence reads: CASSLQGWSYEQYF. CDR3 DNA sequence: TGTGCCAGCAGCTTGCAGGGTTGGTCCTACGAGCAGTACTTC.

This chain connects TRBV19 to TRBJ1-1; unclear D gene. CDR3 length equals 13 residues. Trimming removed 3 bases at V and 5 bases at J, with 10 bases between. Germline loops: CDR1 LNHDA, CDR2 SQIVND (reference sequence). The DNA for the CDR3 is TGTGCCAGTAGTATCGTACGGGAGACTGAAGCTTTCTTT. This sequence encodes CASSIVRETEAFF.